This T cell receptor (beta chain) emerged from a study of early stage breast cancer tumors. This clone has a handful of counts. Sequencing was performed with immunoSEQ multiplex PCR; in TCRdb, only in-frame clones are kept and a portion is missing. The sample lists under 13,000 clones, about 80% seen once, with approximately 14% in the top ten. The CDR3 covers 16 residues. V was shortened by 3 bases and J by 4 bases, with 13 bases between the two germline ends. Germline CDR1 reads PRHDT; CDR2 reads FYEKMQ (reference sequence). This clonotype originated in a person aged 70 to 79 with breast cancer. V is TRBV13 and J is TRBJ2-6; unclear D gene. Source material: breast tumor tissue. CDR3 amino acids: CASSFRSERGANVLTF. The CDR3 region has the DNA TGTGCCAGCAGCTTCCGGTCCGAACGGGGGGCCAACGTCCTGACTTTC.